The present T cell receptor (beta chain) was sequenced within a study of blood T cell repertoires in COVID-19. Looking at the study overall: T cells, B-cell-depleted T cells, or PBMCs supplied cDNA or gDNA.

This clone was recorded once. V was trimmed by 2 bases and J by 3 bases, leaving 7 bases between them. Germline assignment: CDR1 MNHEY and CDR2 SVGAGI. The CDR3 totals 13 residues. In the study's own analysis: Reference gene primer amplification gave nucleated cell count estimates. Assay: immunoSEQ multiplex PCR; the TCRdb copy retains only in-frame clones and omits some. V and J calls plus clone size are reproduced from that table; the DNA served to infer D and trimming. The data contain almost 70,000 clones, 79% of them singletons. The receptor was isolated from a human donor in a cohort sampled during active COVID-19. The chain uses TRBV6-5 and TRBJ1-1; unclear D gene. The sequencing sample was made of peripheral blood. CDR3 sequence: CASSYDTYTEAFF. As DNA, the CDR3 is TGTGCCAGCAGTTACGACACTTACACTGAAGCTTTCTTT.